One T cell receptor (beta chain) is described in this entry. This beta chain is a stray read from a library made for alpha chains; its abundance is not meaningful. TCRdb analysed the RT-PCR reads with MiXCR anew, one entry per CDR3 protein. The table lists approximately 6,500 distinct CDR3 sequences, roughly nine tenths of them singletons. The CDR3 is 12 amino acids. Trimming left V 4 bases short and J 8 bases short, with 11 bases between. Germline CDR1 is SEHNR and CDR2 is FQNEAQ (reference sequence). Sequencing was done on a sample of memory CD4+ T cells from blood. This TCR came from a female donor in good health, serving as a healthy control. The V gene is TRBV7-9, the J gene TRBJ2-5; D not resolved. This CDR3 is CASSSGRETQYF. DNA of the CDR3: TGTGCCAGCAGCTCCGGAAGAGAAACCCAGTACTTC.